What follows is one T cell receptor beta chain and its context. As yet, its antigen is unknown. This specimen belongs to a study of coeliac disease. The method was immunoSEQ multiplex PCR; TCRdb's version includes in-frame clones alone and lacks a portion of them. The repertoire includes over a thousand clones, about 67% of them detected once, and about 30% sits in the top ten. Study-wide findings and caveats: In active celiac disease, intraepithelial and lamina propria TRB and TRG repertoires were less clonal than controls. Largely private TRB repertoires meant most sequences were sample-unique. The authors considered this approach unsuitable for unbiased detection of gliadin-specific T cells.

CDR1 is SGHRS, CDR2 YFSETQ, per germline. The CDR3 is 15 residues long. With V trimmed by 0 bases and J by 4 bases, 3 bases remained unmatched. The TCR sequence derives from a woman aged 45-60 years with celiac disease on a gluten-free diet. The chain carries TRBV5-1 and TRBJ2-1, with TRBD2 identical over 8 bases. Sequenced sample: intraepithelial lymphocytes from the gut. CDR3 protein: CASSLGTSQYNEQFF. The CDR3, as DNA: TGCGCCAGCAGCTTGGGGACTAGCCAGTACAATGAGCAGTTCTTC.